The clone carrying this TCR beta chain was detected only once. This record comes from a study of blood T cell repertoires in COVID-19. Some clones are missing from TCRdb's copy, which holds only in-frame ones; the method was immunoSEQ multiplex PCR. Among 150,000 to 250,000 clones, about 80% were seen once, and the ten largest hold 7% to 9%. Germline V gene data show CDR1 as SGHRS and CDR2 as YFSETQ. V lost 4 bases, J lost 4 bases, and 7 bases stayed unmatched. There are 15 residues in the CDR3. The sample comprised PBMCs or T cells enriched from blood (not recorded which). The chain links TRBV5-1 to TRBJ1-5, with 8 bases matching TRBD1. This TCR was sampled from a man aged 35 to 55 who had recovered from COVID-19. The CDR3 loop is CASSQGQGSNQPQHF. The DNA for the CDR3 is TGCGCCAGCAGCCAAGGACAGGGCAGTAATCAGCCCCAGCATTTT.